These 3 T cell receptor beta chains were sequenced from one sample in a study of OX40 agonist ivuxolimab in advanced cancers. Only in-frame clones appear in the TCRdb table, and some are missing; sequencing was by immunoSEQ multiplex PCR. The data contain tens of thousands of clones, 91% of them singletons. This sample comprised CD4+ or CD8+ T cells sorted from blood, obtained in a trial of the OX40 agonist ivuxolimab. These receptors were collected from an adult with an advanced solid tumor such as melanoma, head and neck, liver or kidney cancer.

This chain joins TRBV5-1 and TRBJ2-7; a possible D gene is TRBD2 (6 bases). Trimming stripped 4 bases from V and 5 bases from J, with 16 bases between. Germline CDR1 SGHRS, CDR2 YFSETQ. This CDR3 spans 14 amino acids. In DNA, the CDR3 is TGCGCCAGCAGCCGCCCGGGACTCCGGGACGAGCAGTACTTC. This sequence encodes CASSRPGLRDEQYF.

The V and J genes are TRBV27 and TRBJ1-1; possible D gene TRBD1, 6 bases. The CDR3 spans 15 residues. Germline CDR1 MNHEY, CDR2 SMNVEV (reference sequence). Trimming removed 2 bases from V and 1 base from J, with 11 bases in between. The CDR3 is CASSLSGTSNTEAFF. The CDR3, as DNA: TGTGCCAGCAGTTTAAGTGGGACATCGAACACTGAAGCTTTCTTT.

CDR3 nucleotides: TGCGCCAGCAGCTTGGACAGAACCTACGAGCAGTACTTC. This encodes CASSLDRTYEQYF. This rearrangement joins TRBV5-1 to TRBJ2-7; D is ambiguous. The germline V gene has CDR1 SGHRS and CDR2 YFSETQ. V gave up 0 bases and J gave up 2 bases, with 6 bases separating them. CDR3 size: 13 residues.